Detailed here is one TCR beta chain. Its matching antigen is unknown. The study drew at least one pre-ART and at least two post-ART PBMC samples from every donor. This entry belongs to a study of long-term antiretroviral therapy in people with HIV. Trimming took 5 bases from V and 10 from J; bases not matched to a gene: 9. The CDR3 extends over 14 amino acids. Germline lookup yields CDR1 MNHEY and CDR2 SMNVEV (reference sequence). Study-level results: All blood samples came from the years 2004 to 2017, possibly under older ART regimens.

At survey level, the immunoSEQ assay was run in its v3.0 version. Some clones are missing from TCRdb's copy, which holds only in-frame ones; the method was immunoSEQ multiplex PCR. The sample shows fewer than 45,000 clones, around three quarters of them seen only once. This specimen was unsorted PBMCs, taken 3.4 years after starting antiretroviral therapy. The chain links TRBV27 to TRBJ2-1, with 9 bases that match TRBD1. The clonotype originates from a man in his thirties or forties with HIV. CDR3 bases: TGTGCCAGCAGTCCCAAGGGACAGGGCGAAGAGCAGTTCTTC. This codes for CASSPKGQGEEQFF.